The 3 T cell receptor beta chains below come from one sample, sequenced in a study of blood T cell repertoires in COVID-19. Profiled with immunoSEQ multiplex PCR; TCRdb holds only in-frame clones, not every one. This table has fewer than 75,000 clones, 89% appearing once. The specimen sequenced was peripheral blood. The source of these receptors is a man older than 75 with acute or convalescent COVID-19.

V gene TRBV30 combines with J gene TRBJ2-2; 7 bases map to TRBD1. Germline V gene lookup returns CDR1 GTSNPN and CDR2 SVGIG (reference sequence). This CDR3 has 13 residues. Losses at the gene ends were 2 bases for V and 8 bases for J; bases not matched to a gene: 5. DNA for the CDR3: TGTGCCTGGAGTCTCACAGGGGATGGGGAGCTGTTTTTT. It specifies CAWSLTGDGELFF.

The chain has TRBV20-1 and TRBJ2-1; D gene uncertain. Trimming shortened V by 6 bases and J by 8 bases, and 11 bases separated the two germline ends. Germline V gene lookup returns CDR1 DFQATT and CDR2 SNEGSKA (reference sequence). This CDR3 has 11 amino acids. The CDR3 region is CSAPLRHEQFF. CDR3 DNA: TGCAGTGCACCCTTGAGGCATGAGCAGTTCTTC.

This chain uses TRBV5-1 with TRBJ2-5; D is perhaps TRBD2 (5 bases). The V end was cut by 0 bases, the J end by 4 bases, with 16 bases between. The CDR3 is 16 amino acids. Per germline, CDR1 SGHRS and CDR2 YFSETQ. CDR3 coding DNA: TGCGCCAGCAGCTTGGACAGCAACCAAGGAGGAGAGACCCAGTACTTC. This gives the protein CASSLDSNQGGETQYF.